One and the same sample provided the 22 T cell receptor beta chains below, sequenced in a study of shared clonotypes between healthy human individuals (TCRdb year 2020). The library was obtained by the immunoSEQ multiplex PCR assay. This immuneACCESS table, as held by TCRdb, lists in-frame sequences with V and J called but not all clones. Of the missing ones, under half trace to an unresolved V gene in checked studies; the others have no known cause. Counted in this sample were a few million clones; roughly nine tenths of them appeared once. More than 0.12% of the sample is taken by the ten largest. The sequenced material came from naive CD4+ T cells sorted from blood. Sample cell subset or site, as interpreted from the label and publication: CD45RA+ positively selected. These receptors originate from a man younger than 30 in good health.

CDR3: CASSEGRAVTEAFF. The DNA for the CDR3 is TGTGCCAGCAGCGAGGGGAGGGCGGTCACTGAAGCTTTCTTT. This sequence joins TRBV2 and TRBJ1-1, with D perhaps matching TRBD1 (5 bases). The CDR3 is made up of 14 amino acids. The germline V and J ends were trimmed by 6 bases and 4 bases, with 15 bases remaining between them. The germline V gene has CDR1 SNHLY and CDR2 FYNNEI.

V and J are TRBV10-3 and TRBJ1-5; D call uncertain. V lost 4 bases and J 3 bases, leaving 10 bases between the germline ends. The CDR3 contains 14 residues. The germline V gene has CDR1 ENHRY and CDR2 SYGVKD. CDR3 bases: TGTGCCATCAGTGGGGCAGATTTCAATCAGCCCCAGCATTTT. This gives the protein CAISGADFNQPQHF.

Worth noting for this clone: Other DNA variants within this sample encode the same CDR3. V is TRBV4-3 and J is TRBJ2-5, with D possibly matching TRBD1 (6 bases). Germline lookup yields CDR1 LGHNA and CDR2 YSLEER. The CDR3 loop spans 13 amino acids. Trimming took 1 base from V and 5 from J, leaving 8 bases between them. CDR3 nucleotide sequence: TGCGCCAGCAGCCAAGGCCAGGGGGAGACCCAGTACTTC. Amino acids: CASSQGQGETQYF.

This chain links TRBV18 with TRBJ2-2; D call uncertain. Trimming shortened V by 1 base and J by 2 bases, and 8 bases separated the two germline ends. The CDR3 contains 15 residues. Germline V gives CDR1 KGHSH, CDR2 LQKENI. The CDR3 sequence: CASSPQASNTGELFF. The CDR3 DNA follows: TGTGCCAGCTCACCACAAGCCTCAAACACCGGGGAGCTGTTTTTT.

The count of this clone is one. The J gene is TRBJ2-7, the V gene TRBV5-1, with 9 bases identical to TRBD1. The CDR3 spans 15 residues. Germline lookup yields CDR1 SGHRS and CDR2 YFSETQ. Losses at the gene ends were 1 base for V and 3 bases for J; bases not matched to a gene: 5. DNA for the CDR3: TGCGCCAGCAGCTTGAGGACAGGGGATGTCTACGAGCAGTACTTC. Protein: CASSLRTGDVYEQYF.

CDR3 sequence (DNA): TGTGCCAGCAGCTTAGTAGGACAGGGACGATCACCCCTCCACTTT. Residues: CASSLVGQGRSPLHF. The chain has TRBV11-2 and TRBJ1-6; 8 positions match TRBD1. The CDR3 totals 15 residues. Germline V gene sequence: CDR1 SGHAT, CDR2 FQNNGV. The J segment lost 10 bases and the V segment lost 1 base, leaving 6 bases of the junction unmatched.

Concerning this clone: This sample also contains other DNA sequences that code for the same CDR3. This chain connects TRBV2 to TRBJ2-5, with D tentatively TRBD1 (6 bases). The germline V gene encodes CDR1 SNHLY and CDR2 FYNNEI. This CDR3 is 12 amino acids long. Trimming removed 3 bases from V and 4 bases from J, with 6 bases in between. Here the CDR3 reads CASSEGAETQYF. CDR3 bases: TGTGCCAGCAGTGAGGGGGCAGAGACCCAGTACTTC.

CDR3 coding DNA: TGCGCCAGCAGCTTGTTATTAGGGCACGGCTACACCTTC. This encodes CASSLLLGHGYTF. The gene calls are TRBV5-1 and TRBJ1-2; D is unclear. CDR1 SGHRS and CDR2 YFSETQ come from the germline V gene. There are 13 residues in the CDR3. Trimming took 1 base from V and 8 from J, leaving 12 bases between them.

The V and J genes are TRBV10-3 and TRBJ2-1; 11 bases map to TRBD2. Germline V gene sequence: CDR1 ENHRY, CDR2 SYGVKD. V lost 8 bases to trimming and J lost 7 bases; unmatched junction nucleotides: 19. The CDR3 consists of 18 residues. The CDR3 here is CAIFLTPYSGRALNEQFF. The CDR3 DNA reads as TGTGCCATCTTTTTGACCCCGTATAGCGGGAGGGCCCTTAATGAGCAGTTCTTC.

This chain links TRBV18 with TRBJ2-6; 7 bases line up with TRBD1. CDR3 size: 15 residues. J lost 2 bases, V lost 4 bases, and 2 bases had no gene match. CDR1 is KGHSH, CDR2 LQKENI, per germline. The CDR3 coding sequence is TGTGCCAGCTCACTCGACAGGGCTGGGGCCAACGTCCTGACTTTC. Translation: CASSLDRAGANVLTF.

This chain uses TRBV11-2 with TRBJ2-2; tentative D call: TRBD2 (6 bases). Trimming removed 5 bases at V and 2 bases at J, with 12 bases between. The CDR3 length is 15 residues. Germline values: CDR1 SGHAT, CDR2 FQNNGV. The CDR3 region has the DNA TGTGCCAGCAGCCCCCAGGGACTTAACACCGGGGAGCTGTTTTTT. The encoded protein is CASSPQGLNTGELFF.

CDR3 residues: CASSPPGQWYQETQYF. CDR3 nucleotide sequence: TGTGCCAGCTCACCACCGGGACAGTGGTACCAAGAGACCCAGTACTTC. The gene calls are TRBV18 and TRBJ2-5; 7 bases align to TRBD1. This CDR3 spans 16 amino acids. The V segment lost 0 bases and the J segment 0 bases; nucleotides outside the gene matches: 4. Germline V CDR1 and CDR2: KGHSH, LQKENI.

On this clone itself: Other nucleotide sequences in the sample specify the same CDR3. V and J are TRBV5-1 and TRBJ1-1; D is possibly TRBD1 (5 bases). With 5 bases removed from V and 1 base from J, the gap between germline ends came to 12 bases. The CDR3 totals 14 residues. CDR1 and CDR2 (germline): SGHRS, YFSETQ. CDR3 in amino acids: CASRSGTANTEAFF. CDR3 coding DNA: TGCGCCAGCAGGTCCGGGACGGCGAACACTGAAGCTTTCTTT.

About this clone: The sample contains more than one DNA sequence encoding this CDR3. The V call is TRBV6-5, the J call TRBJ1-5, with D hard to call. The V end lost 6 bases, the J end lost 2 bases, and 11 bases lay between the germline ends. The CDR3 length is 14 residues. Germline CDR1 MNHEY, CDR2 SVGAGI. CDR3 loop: CASSRGIGNQPQHF. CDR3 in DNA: TGTGCCAGCAGCCGGGGTATCGGCAATCAGCCCCAGCATTTT.

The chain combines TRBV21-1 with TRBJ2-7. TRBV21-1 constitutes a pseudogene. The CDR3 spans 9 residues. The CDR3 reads CASSNREYF. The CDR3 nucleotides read TGTGCCAGCAGCAATAGGGAGTACTTC.

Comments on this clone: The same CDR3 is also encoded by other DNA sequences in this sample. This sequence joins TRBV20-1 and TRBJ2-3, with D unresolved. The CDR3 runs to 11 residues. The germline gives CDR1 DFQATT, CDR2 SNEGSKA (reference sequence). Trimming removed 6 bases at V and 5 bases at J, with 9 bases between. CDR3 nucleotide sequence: TGCAGTGCGCCGTCGGGAGATACGCAGTATTTT. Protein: CSAPSGDTQYF.

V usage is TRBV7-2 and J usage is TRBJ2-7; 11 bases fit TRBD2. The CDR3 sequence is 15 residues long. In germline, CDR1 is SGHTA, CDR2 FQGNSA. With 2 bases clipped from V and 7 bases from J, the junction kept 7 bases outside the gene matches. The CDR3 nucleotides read TGTGCCAGCAGCTTATTGTTAGCGGGAGGGGATGAGCAGTACTTC. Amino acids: CASSLLLAGGDEQYF. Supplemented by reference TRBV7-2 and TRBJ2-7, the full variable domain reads GAGVSQSPSNKVTEKGKDVELRCDPISGHTALYWYRQSLGQGLEFLIYFQGNSAPDKSGLPSDRFSAERTGGSVSTLTIQRTQQEDSAVYLCASSLLLAGGDEQYFGPGTRLTVT.

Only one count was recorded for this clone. CDR3 coding DNA: TGTGCCAGTAGTATATCGACAGCTTCTAACTATGGCTACACCTTC. Its translation is CASSISTASNYGYTF. The V call is TRBV19, the J call TRBJ1-2; tentatively, D is TRBD1 (5 bases). Germline V gene lookup returns CDR1 LNHDA and CDR2 SQIVND (reference sequence). This CDR3 comprises 15 residues. V shed 2 bases and J shed 0 bases, with 10 bases lying between them. The full variable domain, completed using reference TRBV19 and TRBJ1-2, is DGGITQSPKYLFRKEGQNVTLSCEQNLNHDAMYWYRQDPGQGLRLIYYSQIVNDFQKGDIAEGYSVSREKKESFPLTVTSAQKNPTAFYLCASSISTASNYGYTFGSGTRLTVV.

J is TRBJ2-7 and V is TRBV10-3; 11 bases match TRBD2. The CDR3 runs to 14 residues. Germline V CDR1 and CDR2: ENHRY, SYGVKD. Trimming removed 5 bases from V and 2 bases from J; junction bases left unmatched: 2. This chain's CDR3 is CAISLAGGTYEQYF. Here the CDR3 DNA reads TGTGCCATCAGTCTAGCGGGGGGAACCTACGAGCAGTACTTC.

The CDR3 nucleotides read TGTGCCAGCGGGGAACAGGAAGCCGGGGAGCTGTTTTTT. Translating it yields CASGEQEAGELFF. This sequence joins TRBV2 and TRBJ2-2, with D possibly TRBD1 on 5 matching bases. Trimming pared 8 bases from V and 6 bases from J, leaving 13 bases between. CDR1 SNHLY and CDR2 FYNNEI come from the germline V gene. The CDR3 is 13 amino acids.

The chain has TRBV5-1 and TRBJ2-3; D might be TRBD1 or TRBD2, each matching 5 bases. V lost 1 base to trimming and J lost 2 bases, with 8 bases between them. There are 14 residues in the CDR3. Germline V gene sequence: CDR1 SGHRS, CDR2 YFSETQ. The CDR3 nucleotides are TGCGCCAGCAGCTTGCGAGGGACCACAGATACGCAGTATTTT. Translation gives CASSLRGTTDTQYF.

DNA of the CDR3: TGTGCCAGCAGCTTAGATCCAGGGGGTTCTGGAAACACCATATATTTT. Residues: CASSLDPGGSGNTIYF. This chain connects TRBV7-9 to TRBJ1-3; TRBD1 aligns across 7 bases. This CDR3 contains 16 residues. The junction had 4 bases not matched to a gene; V was cut back by 1 base and J by 1 base. Germline loops: CDR1 SEHNR, CDR2 FQNEAQ (reference sequence).